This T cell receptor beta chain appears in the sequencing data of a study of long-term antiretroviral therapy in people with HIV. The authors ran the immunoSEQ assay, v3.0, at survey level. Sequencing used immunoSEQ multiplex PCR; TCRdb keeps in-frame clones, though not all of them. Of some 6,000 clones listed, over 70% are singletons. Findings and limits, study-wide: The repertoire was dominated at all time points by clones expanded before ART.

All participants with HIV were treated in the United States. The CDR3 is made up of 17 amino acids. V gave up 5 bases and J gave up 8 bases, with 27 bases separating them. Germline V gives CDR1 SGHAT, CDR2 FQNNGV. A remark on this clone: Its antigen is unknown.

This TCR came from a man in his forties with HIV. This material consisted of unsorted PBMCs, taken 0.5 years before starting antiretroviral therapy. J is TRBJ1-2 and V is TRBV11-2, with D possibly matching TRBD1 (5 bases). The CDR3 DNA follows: TGTGCCAGCAGCCGTGTTCTCCGACAGTACCGTGGGTCGGGCTACACCTTC. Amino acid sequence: CASSRVLRQYRGSGYTF.